These 28 T cell receptor beta chains were sequenced from one sample in a study of blood T cell repertoires in COVID-19. The table came from immunoSEQ multiplex PCR; TCRdb's copy has only in-frame clones and leaves some out. The repertoire holds around 310,000 clones, with about nine tenths as singletons. Sequencing was performed on PBMCs or T cells enriched from blood (not recorded which). The receptors here all came from a woman aged 40 to 55 who had recovered from COVID-19.

The chain combines TRBV2 with TRBJ2-7; D gene unclear. Germline lookup yields CDR1 SNHLY and CDR2 FYNNEI. This CDR3 is 11 amino acids long. V was clipped by 4 bases and J by 3 bases, with 4 bases between them. In DNA form, the CDR3 reads TGTGCCAGCAGTGCTGTCTACGAGCAGTACTTC. Protein product: CASSAVYEQYF.

The chain carries TRBV6-5 and TRBJ1-2, with 8 bases fitting TRBD1. J lost 4 bases, V lost 5 bases, and 9 bases had no gene match. Germline V gives CDR1 MNHEY, CDR2 SVGAGI. This CDR3 spans 15 amino acids. The CDR3 spells CASSTPSGGGYGYTF. CDR3 bases: TGTGCCAGCAGTACCCCGTCAGGGGGCGGCTATGGCTACACCTTC.

The genes are TRBV6-4 and TRBJ1-1; tentative D call: TRBD1 (5 bases). V was clipped by 4 bases and J by 3 bases, with 21 bases between them. The CDR3 has 17 residues. Germline assignment: CDR1 MRHNA and CDR2 SNTAGT. In DNA form, the CDR3 reads TGTGCCAGCAGTGCCCTTCGGTTGGAGGGGAAGGACACTGAAGCTTTCTTT. Its translation: CASSALRLEGKDTEAFF.

This chain joins TRBV5-6 and TRBJ1-6; TRBD1 matches 7 bases. V shed 2 bases and J 7 bases; nucleotides not matched to a gene: 9. The germline V gene has CDR1 SGHDT and CDR2 YYEEEE. The CDR3 consists of 16 residues. The CDR3 sequence: CASSLGGRQKNSPLHF. CDR3 in DNA: TGTGCCAGCAGCTTAGGGGGCCGACAGAAGAATTCACCCCTCCACTTT.

V is TRBV4-3 and J is TRBJ1-2; D might be TRBD1 (5 bases). V was cut by 3 bases and J by 4 bases, with 18 bases left in between. CDR3 length: 16 residues. Germline V CDR1 and CDR2: LGHNA, YSLEER. CDR3 sequence: CASSQAIQGGGYGYTF. The DNA of the CDR3 is TGCGCCAGCAGCCAGGCAATTCAGGGCGGGGGCTATGGCTACACCTTC.

The chain uses TRBV6-5 and TRBJ2-1, with TRBD1 matching over 9 bases. V shed 10 bases and J 3 bases; nucleotides not matched to a gene: 7. This CDR3 contains 14 residues. Germline CDR1 is MNHEY and CDR2 is SVGAGI. In DNA form, the CDR3 reads TGTGCCATCCTACAGGGGGCTTACTACAATGAGCAGTTCTTC. It translates to CAILQGAYYNEQFF.

V gene TRBV6-6 combines with J gene TRBJ1-6, with a tentative D call TRBD1 (6 bases). The V gene's germline CDR1 is MNHNY and CDR2 SVGAGI (reference sequence). The CDR3 is made up of 18 amino acids. The ends were cut back, 5 bases at V and 7 bases at J, with 24 bases in the middle. The CDR3 DNA sequence: TGTGCCAGCAGTCCCCTCGCCGATCAGGGGCGTAGGAATTCACCCCTCCACTTT. The encoded protein is CASSPLADQGRRNSPLHF.

The V call is TRBV28, the J call TRBJ2-4; TRBD2 agrees at 8 bases. The V gene's germline CDR1 is MDHEN and CDR2 SYDVKM. The V segment lost 7 bases and the J segment 1 base; nucleotides outside the gene matches: 3. The CDR3 totals 14 residues. The CDR3 nucleotides read TGTGCCAGCAATCCGGGGGGGGCCAAAAACATTCAGTACTTC. Translation gives CASNPGGAKNIQYF.

This chain uses TRBV9 with TRBJ2-1; TRBD2 is a possible D gene (6 bases). CDR3 length: 15 amino acids. The germline V gene encodes CDR1 SGDLS and CDR2 YYNGEE. Trimming pared 0 bases from V and 5 bases from J, leaving 12 bases between. In DNA, the CDR3 is TGTGCCAGCAGCGTAGATAACGGGAGAAACAATGAGCAGTTCTTC. Amino acid sequence: CASSVDNGRNNEQFF.

This chain uses TRBV28 with TRBJ1-2, with 9 bases aligning to TRBD1. CDR1 and CDR2 (germline): MDHEN, SYDVKM. V lost 11 bases and J lost 6; bases outside the gene matches: 7. The CDR3 contains 12 residues. CDR3 DNA sequence: TGTGCCCTAGGACAGGGGACGAATGGCTACACCTTC. Residues: CALGQGTNGYTF.

The chain is built from TRBV2 and TRBJ1-1; the match to TRBD1 covers 7 bases. V lost 8 bases to trimming and J lost 1 base; unmatched junction nucleotides: 1. The CDR3 length is 12 residues. The germline V gene has CDR1 SNHLY and CDR2 FYNNEI. CDR3 residues: CASGTANTEAFF. DNA for the CDR3: TGTGCCAGCGGGACAGCGAACACTGAAGCTTTCTTT. Full variable domain (missing parts from reference TRBV2 and TRBJ1-1): EPEVTQTPSHQVTQMGQEVILRCVPISNHLYFYWYRQILGQKVEFLVSFYNNEISEKSEIFDDQFSVERPDGSNFTLKIRSTKLEDSAMYFCASGTANTEAFFGQGTRLTVV.

The chain joins TRBV11-3 to TRBJ2-5; D possibly corresponds to TRBD1 (6 bases). In germline, CDR1 is SGHNT, CDR2 YENEEA. The CDR3 extends over 14 amino acids. Trimming took 4 bases from V and 4 from J, leaving 13 bases between them. DNA of the CDR3: TGTGCCAGCAGCTCGGGACAAGCAAGAGAGACCCAGTACTTC. Its translation is CASSSGQARETQYF.

The J gene is TRBJ2-2, the V gene TRBV4-3; the match to TRBD1 covers 8 bases. After removal of 5 bases from V and 4 bases from J, the junction contained 3 bases not matched to a gene. The CDR3 totals 14 residues. Germline V gives CDR1 LGHNA, CDR2 YSLEER. The CDR3, as DNA: TGCGCCAGCAGCGAACAGGGGGGCACCGGGGAGCTGTTTTTT. Translating it yields CASSEQGGTGELFF.

This chain joins TRBV19 and TRBJ2-1; 8 bases agree with TRBD1. The CDR3 contains 14 residues. The ends lost 4 bases at V and 4 bases at J; junction bases unmatched: 3. Germline loops: CDR1 LNHDA, CDR2 SQIVND (reference sequence). CDR3 residues: CASSTGGIYNEQFF. Here the CDR3 DNA reads TGTGCCAGTAGTACAGGGGGCATTTACAATGAGCAGTTCTTC. The full variable domain, rest sourced from reference TRBV19 and TRBJ2-1, is DGGITQSPKYLFRKEGQNVTLSCEQNLNHDAMYWYRQDPGQGLRLIYYSQIVNDFQKGDIAEGYSVSREKKESFPLTVTSAQKNPTAFYLCASSTGGIYNEQFFGPGTRLTVL.

This rearrangement joins TRBV9 to TRBJ2-7; no firm D call. The germline V and J ends were trimmed by 4 bases and 0 bases, with 11 bases remaining between them. The CDR3 runs 14 residues. Germline CDR1 is SGDLS and CDR2 is YYNGEE. CDR3 sequence reads: CASSSRISSYEQYF. CDR3 bases: TGTGCCAGCAGCTCCCGAATCAGCTCCTACGAGCAGTACTTC.

The J gene is TRBJ1-1, the V gene TRBV5-1; a possible D gene is TRBD1 (6 bases). The V gene's germline CDR1 is SGHRS and CDR2 YFSETQ. V lost 2 bases to trimming and J lost 5 bases, with 13 bases between them. The length of the CDR3 is 14 residues. The CDR3 sequence is CASSLGKGGTEAFF. The CDR3 DNA reads as TGCGCCAGCAGCTTAGGAAAAGGGGGAACTGAAGCTTTCTTT.

The sample holds one count of this clone. The chain couples TRBV11-2 to TRBJ1-3; TRBD1 matches 8 bases. Germline lookup yields CDR1 SGHAT and CDR2 FQNNGV. V lost 3 bases and J lost 0; bases outside the gene matches: 4. This CDR3 spans 16 amino acids. As DNA, the CDR3 is TGTGCCAGCAGCTTGACAGGGGCCCTCTCTGGAAACACCATATATTTT. Translating gives CASSLTGALSGNTIYF.

The chain is built from TRBV3-1 (or the pseudogene TRBV3-2) and TRBJ2-2; 10 bases align to TRBD2. Per the germline V gene, CDR1 is LGHDT and CDR2 is YNNKEL (reference sequence). V shed 6 bases and J 6 bases; nucleotides not matched to a gene: 1. The CDR3 spans 13 residues. CDR3: CASSLAGAGELFF. The CDR3, as DNA: TGTGCCAGCAGTCTAGCGGGGGCCGGGGAGCTGTTTTTT.

This clone was detected only once. The chain has TRBV19 and TRBJ1-5; TRBD1 matches at 7 bases. The trim removed 6 bases at V and 6 bases at J, leaving 11 bases unmatched. In germline, CDR1 is LNHDA, CDR2 SQIVND (reference sequence). This CDR3 is built from 15 residues. The CDR3 spells CASRLTGELGQPQHF. The CDR3 region has the DNA TGTGCCAGTAGACTTACAGGGGAGTTAGGTCAGCCCCAGCATTTT.

J is TRBJ2-2 and V is TRBV7-9, with D uncertain. The CDR3 consists of 13 residues. V lost 5 bases to trimming and J lost 7 bases, with 11 bases between them. Germline lookup yields CDR1 SEHNR and CDR2 FQNEAQ (reference sequence). The CDR3 bases are TGTGCCAGCAGCGGCGAAGGCGGCGGGGAGCTGTTTTTT. Amino acid sequence: CASSGEGGGELFF.

This clone was seen only a few times. The chain's CDR3 is CSVEGGTDTQYF. The DNA for the CDR3 is TGCAGCGTTGAGGGGGGGACAGATACGCAGTATTTT. The chain joins TRBV29-1 to TRBJ2-3; 7 bases line up with TRBD2. The junction had 0 bases not matched to a gene; V was cut back by 3 bases and J by 3 bases. The CDR3 runs 12 residues. Per the germline V gene, CDR1 is SQVTM and CDR2 is ANQGSEA.

The chain employs TRBV19 and TRBJ2-3; 8 bases line up with TRBD1. Trimming at V came to 1 base and at J to 4 bases, leaving 7 bases not matched to a gene. Germline assignment: CDR1 LNHDA and CDR2 SQIVND (reference sequence). The CDR3 length is 16 residues. This CDR3 reads CASSIGDRNYADTQYF. CDR3 DNA: TGTGCCAGTAGTATAGGGGACAGGAATTATGCAGATACGCAGTATTTT.

The chain joins TRBV7-9 to TRBJ1-2, with 7 bases that match TRBD1. Germline V gene data show CDR1 as SEHNR and CDR2 as FQNEAQ (reference sequence). V shed 7 bases, J shed 2 bases, and the junction held 4 bases outside the gene matches. The CDR3 extends over 13 amino acids. The CDR3 here is CASTKGQNYGYTF. The CDR3 DNA follows: TGTGCCAGCACCAAGGGACAGAACTATGGCTACACCTTC.

V usage is TRBV29-1 and J usage is TRBJ1-2; D gene ambiguous. The CDR3 is made up of 12 amino acids. The V gene's germline CDR1 is SQVTM and CDR2 ANQGSEA. V was trimmed by 0 bases and J by 9 bases, leaving 11 bases between them. CDR3 residues: CSVEDFGQSYTF. CDR3 nucleotide sequence: TGCAGCGTTGAAGATTTTGGGCAGAGCTACACCTTC. Together with reference TRBV29-1 and TRBJ1-2, the CDR3 gives the full variable domain: SAVISQKPSRDICQRGTSLTIQCQVDSQVTMMFWYRQQPGQSLTLIATANQGSEATYESGFVIDKFPISRPNLTFSTLTVSNMSPEDSSIYLCSVEDFGQSYTFGSGTRLTVV.

CDR3 nucleotides: TGCGCCAGCAGCCTTACCGGGACAGGGCCTTTGGGGGAGTACTTC. This translates into CASSLTGTGPLGEYF. The chain employs TRBV4-1 and TRBJ2-7; 9 nucleotides align to TRBD1. Germline V gives CDR1 MGHRA, CDR2 YSYEKL. V was pared by 4 bases and J by 11 bases, with 15 bases of the junction left unmatched. There are 15 residues in the CDR3.

The chain links TRBV9 to TRBJ2-1, with 10 bases matching TRBD2. The ends lost 3 bases at V and 6 bases at J; junction bases unmatched: 3. The CDR3 totals 14 residues. From germline, CDR1 is SGDLS and CDR2 YYNGEE. CDR3 in amino acids: CASSGGLASNEQFF. The CDR3 nucleotides are TGTGCCAGCAGCGGGGGACTAGCGAGCAATGAGCAGTTCTTC.

The chain has TRBV6-5 and TRBJ2-2; the match to TRBD1 covers 8 bases. V lost 6 bases, J lost 15 bases, and 15 bases stayed unmatched. CDR1 and CDR2 from the germline V gene are MNHEY and SVGAGI. The CDR3 runs to 14 residues. CDR3 DNA sequence: TGTGCCAGCAGGGCGAACCGGGACAGGATCGGGGTGTTTTTT. It translates to CASRANRDRIGVFF.

The genes are TRBV9 and TRBJ2-1; TRBD2 matches at 11 bases. Per germline, CDR1 SGDLS and CDR2 YYNGEE. The CDR3 has 17 residues. V trimming: 0 bases; J trimming: 10 bases; junction bases outside the gene matches: 12. In DNA, the CDR3 is TGTGCCAGCAGCGTAGGGAGGTTAGCGGGGGGGCACGAGGAGCAGTTCTTC. Translation gives CASSVGRLAGGHEEQFF. Based on the CDR3 plus reference TRBV9 and TRBJ2-1, the full variable domain is DSGVTQTPKHLITATGQRVTLRCSPRSGDLSVYWYQQSLDQGLQFLIQYYNGEERAKGNILERFSAQQFPDLHSELNLSSLELGDSALYFCASSVGRLAGGHEEQFFGPGTRLTVL.